Each of the 2 T cell receptor beta chains below was sequenced from the same sample in a study of blood T cell repertoires in COVID-19. Profiled with immunoSEQ multiplex PCR; TCRdb holds only in-frame clones, not every one. Of a few hundred thousand clones listed, roughly 89% are singletons. Material for sequencing was peripheral blood. Receptor source: a man aged 45-65 years with acute or convalescent COVID-19.

This sequence joins TRBV7-8 and TRBJ1-1, with D perhaps TRBD1 (5 bases). Germline lookup yields CDR1 SGHVS and CDR2 FQNEAQ. V lost 1 base, J lost 6 bases, and 12 bases lay in between. The CDR3 extends over 14 amino acids. CDR3 DNA sequence: TGTGCCAGCAGCTTAGTTAGGGGTTCGGCTGAAGCTTTCTTT. Translating it yields CASSLVRGSAEAFF.

V and J are TRBV10-3 and TRBJ2-1; TRBD2 aligns across 14 bases. The CDR3 runs 17 residues. Germline V gene data show CDR1 as ENHRY and CDR2 as SYGVKD. V dropped 10 bases and J dropped 0; count of bases not matched to a gene: 8. DNA for the CDR3: TGTGCCACTGGGACTAGCGGGGGAACATTCTCCTACAATGAGCAGTTCTTC. Protein sequence: CATGTSGGTFSYNEQFF.